This T cell receptor beta chain was sequenced in a study of blood T cell repertoires in COVID-19 (TCRdb year 2020). Notes on the research overall: The collaborator samples originated in the United States, Italy and Spain and spanned the acute and convalescent phases of COVID-19. The material from the prospective study consisted of cDNA or gDNA derived from T cells, B-cell-depleted T cells, or PBMCs. The dataset comprised deeply sampled blood TCRbeta repertoires from subjects exposed to, actively infected with, or recovered from COVID-19. A freely available public database, intended as a resource for researchers studying the immune response to SARS-CoV-2, is where the repertoires were released. Samples were obtained from the ongoing ImmuneRACE study (first 160 participants) and from over a thousand subjects provided by 6 global collaborators. The sample metadata nearly always contained a de-identified subject ID, COVID-19 status, age in years and sex. Where available, HLA class I and class II types were obtained from metadata supplied by the sample provider rather than from assay-based typing.

One collaborating source in Seattle enrolled patients during active infection and followed them longitudinally through the course of disease. Whole blood was collected in K2EDTA tubes by collaborating institutions according to the institutions' own protocols. For TCRbeta analysis, collaborators shipped samples as frozen whole blood, isolated PBMCs, or DNA extracted from either of those sample types. Here is what the overall study found, with its caveats: The amount of clinical and demographic metadata varied by source and participant and was provided uncurated.

TCRbeta CDR3 regions were amplified from genomic DNA using the immunoSEQ Assay, a bias-controlled multiplex PCR. On the authors' methods: The number of nucleated cells in each sample was estimated by amplification of reference gene primers within the assay. To quantify the absolute abundance of each unique TCRbeta CDR3 rearrangement, sequence reads were collapsed and filtered. For each sample, productive Simpson clonality was calculated as the square root of Simpson's diversity index over productive rearrangements. This immuneACCESS table, as held by TCRdb, lists in-frame sequences with V and J called but not all clones. Of the missing ones, under half trace to an unresolved V gene in checked studies; the others have no known cause. The V and J calls and clone size were taken over from that table, and D and trimming were inferred from the DNA. A total of under 550,000 clones appear in this sample, 80% to 90% of them only once. The top ten hold 0.7% to 1% of the sample.

Turning to this clone: Its antigen target is currently unknown. Qualities for individual bases were not recorded, and no much larger clone is one base off.

The CDR3 sequence holds 17 residues, the cysteine and phenylalanine included. Only the CDR3 portion is preserved as DNA: 51 bases, with reading frame beginning at the first base. Compared with germline, V lacks 2 bases and J lacks 3 bases; bases without a gene match: 11. For CDR1 and CDR2, the germline V gene lists MNHNS and SASEGT. The TCR comes from a man aged 18 to 29 with COVID-19, enrolled during active disease. The chain couples TRBV6-1 to TRBJ2-3, with 7 bases in between that match TRBD2. Input material: peripheral blood. The CDR3 sequence is CASSEWDNGGSTDTQYF. The sequenced DNA is TGTGCCAGCAGTGAATGGGATAACGGGGGGTCGACAGATACGCAGTATTTT.